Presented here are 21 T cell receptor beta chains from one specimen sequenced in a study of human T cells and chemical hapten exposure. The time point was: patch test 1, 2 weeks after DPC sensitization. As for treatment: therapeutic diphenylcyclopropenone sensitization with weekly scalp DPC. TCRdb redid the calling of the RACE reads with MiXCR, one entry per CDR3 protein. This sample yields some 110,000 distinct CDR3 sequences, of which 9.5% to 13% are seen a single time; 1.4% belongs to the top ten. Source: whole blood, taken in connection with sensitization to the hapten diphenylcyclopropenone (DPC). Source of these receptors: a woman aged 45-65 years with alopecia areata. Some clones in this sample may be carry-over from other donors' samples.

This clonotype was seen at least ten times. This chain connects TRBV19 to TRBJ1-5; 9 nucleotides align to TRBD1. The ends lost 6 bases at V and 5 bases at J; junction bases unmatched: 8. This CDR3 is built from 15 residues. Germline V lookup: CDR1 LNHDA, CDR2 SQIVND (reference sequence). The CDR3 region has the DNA TGTGCCAGTAGCCCTGGGACAGGGATACATCAGCCCCAGCATTTT. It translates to CASSPGTGIHQPQHF.

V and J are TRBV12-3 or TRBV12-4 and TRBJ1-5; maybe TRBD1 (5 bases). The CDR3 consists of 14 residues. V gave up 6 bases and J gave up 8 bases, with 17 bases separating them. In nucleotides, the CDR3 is TGTGCCAGCAGCCCGGGACGGGGTAGCAAGCCCCAGCATTTT. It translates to CASSPGRGSKPQHF.

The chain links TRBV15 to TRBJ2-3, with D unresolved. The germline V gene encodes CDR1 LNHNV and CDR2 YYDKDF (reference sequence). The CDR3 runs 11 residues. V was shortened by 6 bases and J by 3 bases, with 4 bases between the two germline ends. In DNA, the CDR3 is TGTGCCACCAGGGGTACAGATACGCAGTATTTT. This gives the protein CATRGTDTQYF. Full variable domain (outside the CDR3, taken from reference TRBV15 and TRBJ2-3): DAMVIQNPRYQVTQFGKPVTLSCSQTLNHNVMYWYQQKSSQAPKLLFHYYDKDFNNEADTPDNFQSRRPNTSFCFLDIRSPGLGDTAMYLCATRGTDTQYFGPGTRLTVL.

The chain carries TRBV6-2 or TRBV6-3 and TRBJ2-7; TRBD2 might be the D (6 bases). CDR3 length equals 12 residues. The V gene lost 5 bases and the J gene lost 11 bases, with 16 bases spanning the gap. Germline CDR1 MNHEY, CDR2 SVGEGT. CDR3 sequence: CASSKQYSGEYF. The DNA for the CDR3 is TGTGCCAGCAGTAAGCAGTATTCGGGGGAGTACTTC.

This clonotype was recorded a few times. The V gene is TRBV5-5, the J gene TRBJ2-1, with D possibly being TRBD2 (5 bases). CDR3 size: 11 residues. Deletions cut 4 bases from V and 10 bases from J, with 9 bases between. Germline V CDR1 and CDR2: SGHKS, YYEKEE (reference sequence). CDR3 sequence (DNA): TGTGCCAGCAGCCAGAGGGTCGAGCAGTTCTTC. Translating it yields CASSQRVEQFF. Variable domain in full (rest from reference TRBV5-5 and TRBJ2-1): DAGVTQSPTHLIKTRGQQVTLRCSPISGHKSVSWYQQVLGQGPQFIFQYYEKEERGRGNFPDRFSARQFPNYSSELNVNALLLGDSALYLCASSQRVEQFFGPGTRLTVL.

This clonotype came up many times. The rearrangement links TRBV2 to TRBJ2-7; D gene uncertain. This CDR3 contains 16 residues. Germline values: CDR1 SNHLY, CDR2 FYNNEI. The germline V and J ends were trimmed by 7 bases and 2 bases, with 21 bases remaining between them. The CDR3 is CASMGTAQPGPYEQYF. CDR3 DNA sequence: TGTGCCAGCATGGGTACCGCCCAACCTGGGCCCTACGAGCAGTACTTC.

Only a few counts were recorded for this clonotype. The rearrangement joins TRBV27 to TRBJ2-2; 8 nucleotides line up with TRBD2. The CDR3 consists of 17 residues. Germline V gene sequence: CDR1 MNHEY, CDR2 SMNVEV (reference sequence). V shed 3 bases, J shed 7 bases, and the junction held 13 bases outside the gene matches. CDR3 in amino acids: CASSFLVTSGQNGELFF. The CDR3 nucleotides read TGTGCCAGCAGTTTCCTCGTCACTAGCGGACAAAACGGGGAGCTGTTTTTT.

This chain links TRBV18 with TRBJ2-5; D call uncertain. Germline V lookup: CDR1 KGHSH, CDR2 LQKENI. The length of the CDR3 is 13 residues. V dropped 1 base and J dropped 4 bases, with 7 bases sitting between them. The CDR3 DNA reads TGTGCCAGCTCACCACGAGCCCCAGAGACCCAGTACTTC. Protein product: CASSPRAPETQYF.

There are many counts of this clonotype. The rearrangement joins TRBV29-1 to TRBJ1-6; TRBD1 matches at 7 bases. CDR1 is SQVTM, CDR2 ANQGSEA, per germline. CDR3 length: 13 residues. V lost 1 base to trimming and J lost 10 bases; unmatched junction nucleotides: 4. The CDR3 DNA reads TGCAGCGTTGAAGTTTCAGGGGGGTCACCCCTCCACTTT. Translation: CSVEVSGGSPLHF.

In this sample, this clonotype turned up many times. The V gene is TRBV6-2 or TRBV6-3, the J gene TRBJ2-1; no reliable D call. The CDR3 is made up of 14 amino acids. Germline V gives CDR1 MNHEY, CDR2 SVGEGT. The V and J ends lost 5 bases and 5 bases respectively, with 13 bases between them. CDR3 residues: CASSPQWLDNEQFF. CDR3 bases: TGTGCCAGCAGTCCCCAATGGTTGGACAATGAGCAGTTCTTC.

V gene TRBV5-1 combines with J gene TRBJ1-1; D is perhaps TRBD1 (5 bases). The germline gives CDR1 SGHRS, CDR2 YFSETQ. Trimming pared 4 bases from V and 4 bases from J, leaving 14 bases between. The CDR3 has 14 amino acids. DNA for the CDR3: TGCGCCAGCAGCCGACAGAGGTCCACCACTGAAGCTTTCTTT. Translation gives CASSRQRSTTEAFF.

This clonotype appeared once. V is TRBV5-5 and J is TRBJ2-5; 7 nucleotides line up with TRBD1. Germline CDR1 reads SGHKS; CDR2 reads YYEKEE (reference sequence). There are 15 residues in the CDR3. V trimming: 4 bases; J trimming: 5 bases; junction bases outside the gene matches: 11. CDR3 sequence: CASSDYRGMRETQYF. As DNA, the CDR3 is TGTGCCAGCAGCGATTACAGGGGAATGCGGGAGACCCAGTACTTC.

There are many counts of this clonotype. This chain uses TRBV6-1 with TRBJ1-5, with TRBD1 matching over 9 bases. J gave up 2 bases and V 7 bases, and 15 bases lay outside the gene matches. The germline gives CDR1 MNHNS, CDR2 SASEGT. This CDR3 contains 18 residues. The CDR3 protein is CASTQSTGTGLRNQPQHF. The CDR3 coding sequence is TGTGCCAGCACCCAATCTACCGGGACAGGGCTACGCAATCAGCCCCAGCATTTT.

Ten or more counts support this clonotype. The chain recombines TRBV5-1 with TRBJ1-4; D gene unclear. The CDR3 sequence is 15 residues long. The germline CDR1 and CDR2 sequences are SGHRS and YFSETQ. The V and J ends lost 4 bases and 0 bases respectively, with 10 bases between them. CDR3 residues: CASSVEAATNEKLFF. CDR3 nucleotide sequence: TGCGCCAGCAGCGTGGAGGCTGCAACTAATGAAAAACTGTTTTTT.

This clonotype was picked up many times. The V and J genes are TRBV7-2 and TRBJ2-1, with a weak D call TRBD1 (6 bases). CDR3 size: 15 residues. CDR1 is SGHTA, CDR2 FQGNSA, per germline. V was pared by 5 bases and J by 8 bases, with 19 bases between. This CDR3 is CASSHTSQGGYEQFF. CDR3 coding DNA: TGTGCCAGCAGCCATACTTCACAGGGTGGGTATGAGCAGTTCTTC.

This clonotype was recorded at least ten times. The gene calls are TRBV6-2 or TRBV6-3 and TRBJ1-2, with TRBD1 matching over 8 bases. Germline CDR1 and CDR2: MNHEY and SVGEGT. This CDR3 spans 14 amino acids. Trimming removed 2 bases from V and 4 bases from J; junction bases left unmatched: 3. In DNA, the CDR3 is TGTGCCAGCAGTTACCCGACAGGGGCCTATGGCTACACCTTC. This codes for CASSYPTGAYGYTF.

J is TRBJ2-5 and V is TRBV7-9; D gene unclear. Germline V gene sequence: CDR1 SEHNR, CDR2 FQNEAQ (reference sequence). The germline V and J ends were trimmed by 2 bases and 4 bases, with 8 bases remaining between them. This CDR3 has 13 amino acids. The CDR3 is CASSLLRLETQYF. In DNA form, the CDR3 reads TGTGCCAGCAGCTTACTCCGGCTAGAGACCCAGTACTTC.

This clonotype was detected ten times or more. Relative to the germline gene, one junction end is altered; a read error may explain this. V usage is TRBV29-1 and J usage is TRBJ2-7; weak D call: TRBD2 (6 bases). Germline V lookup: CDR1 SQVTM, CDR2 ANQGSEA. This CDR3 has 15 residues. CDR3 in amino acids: CSVGGTPNLYYEQYF. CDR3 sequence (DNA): TGCAGCGTTGGCGGGACGCCCAACCTCTACTACGAGCAGTACTTT.

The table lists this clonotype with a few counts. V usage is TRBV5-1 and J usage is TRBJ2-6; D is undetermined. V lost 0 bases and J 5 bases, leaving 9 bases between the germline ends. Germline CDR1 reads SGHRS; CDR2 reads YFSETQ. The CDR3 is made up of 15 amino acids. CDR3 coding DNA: TGCGCCAGCAGCTTGGATCCGAAGAGGGCCAACGTCCTGACTTTC. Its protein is CASSLDPKRANVLTF.

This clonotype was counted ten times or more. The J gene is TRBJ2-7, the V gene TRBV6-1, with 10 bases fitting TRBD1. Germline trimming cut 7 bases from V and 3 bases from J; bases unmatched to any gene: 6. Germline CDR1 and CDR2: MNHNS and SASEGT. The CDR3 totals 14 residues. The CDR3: CASMRQGAFYEQYF. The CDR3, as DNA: TGTGCCAGCATGCGACAGGGGGCTTTCTACGAGCAGTACTTC.

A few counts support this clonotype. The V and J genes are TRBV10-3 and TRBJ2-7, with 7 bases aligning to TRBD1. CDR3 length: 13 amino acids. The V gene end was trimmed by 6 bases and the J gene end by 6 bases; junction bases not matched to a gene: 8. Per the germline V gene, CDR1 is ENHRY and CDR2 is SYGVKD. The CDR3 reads CAISGQDPPEQYF. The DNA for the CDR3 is TGTGCCATCAGCGGACAGGACCCCCCCGAGCAGTACTTC.